This T cell receptor (beta chain) was sequenced in a study of blood T cells in healthy people across ages. In its sample, this clonotype was seen a few times. Germline CDR1 and CDR2: MNHNS and SASEGT. CDR3 length: 14 amino acids. V was pared by 5 bases and J by 8 bases, with 16 bases between. A second about 7 to 11 cycle PCR used barcoded and J-beta primers. TCRdb re-derived calls from the 5' RACE reads in MiXCR, one entry per CDR3 protein. The data show 600,000 to 850,000 distinct CDR3 sequences, with roughly 25% seen just once and 8% to 10% held by the top ten. This sample also appeared in a second study, on T cells of mothers and their children.

Source material: blood. The rearrangement links TRBV6-1 to TRBJ2-1; D is tentatively TRBD1 or TRBD2 (6 bases each). The source of this sequence is a boy aged 5-17 years in good health. The chain's CDR3 is CASSRTPGGDEQFF. CDR3 nucleotides: TGTGCCAGCAGTCGGACTCCCGGGGGCGATGAGCAGTTCTTC.